These 12 T cell receptor beta chains were sequenced from one sample in a study of human T cells and chemical hapten exposure. From the RACE reads, TCRdb called clonotypes with MiXCR, one entry per CDR3 protein. Of 65,000 to 90,000 distinct CDR3 sequences in the sample, 6.6% are singletons; the top ten hold about 1.5%. Time point described: patch test 2, 6 weeks after DPC sensitization. Treatment described: therapeutic diphenylcyclopropenone sensitization with weekly scalp DPC. This sample comprised whole blood, obtained in connection with sensitization to the hapten diphenylcyclopropenone (DPC). These receptor sequences come from a young woman with alopecia areata. Some clones in this sample may be carry-over from other donors' samples.

Many counts were recorded for this clonotype. In DNA, the CDR3 is TGTGCCAGCAGTCCCACCCGGGGCCTAGCCAAAAACATTCAGTACTTC. Protein product: CASSPTRGLAKNIQYF. This chain joins TRBV6-6 and TRBJ2-4; TRBD1 or TRBD2 may be the D gene (5 bases each). This CDR3 has 16 amino acids. Germline V gene lookup returns CDR1 MNHNY and CDR2 SVGAGI (reference sequence). The V gene lost 5 bases and the J gene lost 0 bases, with 14 bases spanning the gap.

This clonotype was counted only a few times. V and J are TRBV10-3 and TRBJ1-2; the D is unclear. Germline V gene sequence: CDR1 ENHRY, CDR2 SYGVKD. CDR3 length: 13 residues. The V gene lost 5 bases and the J gene lost 2 bases, with 9 bases spanning the gap. CDR3: CAISNTGNYGYTF. Here the CDR3 DNA reads TGTGCCATCAGTAATACGGGGAACTATGGCTACACCTTC.

There are many counts of this clonotype. The V and J genes are TRBV20-1 and TRBJ1-5; D is perhaps TRBD1 (5 bases). The length of the CDR3 is 15 residues. Looked up from germline, CDR1 is DFQATT and CDR2 is SNEGSKA (reference sequence). Between the trimmed V and J ends, which lost 4 bases and 1 base, there was a span of 14 bases. CDR3 loop: CSATSREGSNQPQHF. CDR3 nucleotide sequence: TGCAGTGCTACGTCCAGGGAGGGGAGCAATCAGCCCCAGCATTTT.

This clonotype was recorded a few times. CDR3 residues: CASSQSHGYTF. Here the CDR3 DNA reads TGTGCCAGCAGCCAGTCCCATGGCTACACCTTC. The V and J genes are TRBV3-1 and TRBJ1-2; D call uncertain. The ends were cut back, 3 bases at V and 6 bases at J, with 5 bases in the middle. CDR3 length: 11 amino acids. From germline, CDR1 is LGHDT and CDR2 YNNKEL (reference sequence).

The chain carries TRBV12-3 or TRBV12-4 and TRBJ2-2; D is perhaps TRBD1 (5 bases). This CDR3 has 17 residues. Trimming took 6 bases from V and 3 from J, leaving 20 bases between them. The CDR3 here is CASSDPFPREDTGELFF. The CDR3 bases are TGTGCCAGCAGCGACCCTTTCCCCAGGGAAGACACCGGGGAGCTGTTTTTT.

This clonotype showed up many times. The chain joins TRBV7-2 to TRBJ2-5; no firm D call. Germline CDR1 is SGHTA and CDR2 is FQGNSA. This CDR3 has 14 amino acids. With 3 bases removed from V and 4 bases from J, the gap between germline ends came to 12 bases. The CDR3 is CASSFGRWGETQYF. The CDR3 nucleotides are TGTGCCAGCAGCTTCGGACGATGGGGAGAGACCCAGTACTTC.

This clonotype came up a few times. The chain is built from TRBV6-1 and TRBJ1-6; D is perhaps TRBD1 (5 bases). This CDR3 region has 14 residues. V was pared by 3 bases and J by 7 bases, with 10 bases between. Germline loops: CDR1 MNHNS, CDR2 SASEGT. The CDR3 sequence: CASSDREFNSPLHF. Written as DNA, the CDR3 is TGTGCCAGCAGTGACAGGGAATTCAATTCACCCCTCCACTTT.

This clonotype was observed many times. The chain joins TRBV2 to TRBJ2-3; D remains unclear. Per the germline V gene, CDR1 is SNHLY and CDR2 is FYNNEI. The V end lost 1 base, the J end lost 0 bases, and 5 bases lay between the germline ends. The CDR3 contains 14 residues. CDR3 loop: CASSEGQSTDTQYF. CDR3 nucleotides: TGTGCCAGCAGTGAAGGTCAGAGCACAGATACGCAGTATTTT.

This clonotype was counted only a few times. DNA for the CDR3: TGTGCCAGCAGTTCTGAAGGAGGCCCACGCACTGAAGCTTTCTTT. Protein sequence: CASSSEGGPRTEAFF. The chain has TRBV6-5 and TRBJ1-1; D gene uncertain. Germline V gene data show CDR1 as MNHEY and CDR2 as SVGAGI. The CDR3 spans 15 residues. V was cut by 4 bases and J by 4 bases, with 16 bases left in between.

At least ten counts were recorded for this clonotype. The chain is built from TRBV20-1 and TRBJ1-1; D perhaps matches TRBD1 (6 bases). From germline, CDR1 is DFQATT and CDR2 SNEGSKA (reference sequence). V shed 6 bases and J shed 1 base, with 18 bases lying between them. This CDR3 has 15 residues. The CDR3: CSAFTGWQTNTEAFF. CDR3 coding DNA: TGCAGTGCCTTTACAGGGTGGCAAACGAACACTGAAGCTTTCTTT.

This clonotype was counted ten times or more. This chain connects TRBV5-1 to TRBJ1-6; D gene unclear. The germline V gene encodes CDR1 SGHRS and CDR2 YFSETQ. This CDR3 has 15 amino acids. Trimming took 1 base from V and 5 from J, leaving 10 bases between them. The CDR3 loop is CASSLMAGDNSPLHF. The CDR3 bases are TGCGCCAGCAGCTTGATGGCAGGTGATAATTCACCCCTCCACTTT.

This clonotype was picked up many times. This chain joins TRBV20-1 and TRBJ1-5, with 9 bases fitting TRBD1. The junction had 11 bases not matched to a gene; V was cut back by 5 bases and J by 6 bases. Looked up from germline, CDR1 is DFQATT and CDR2 is SNEGSKA (reference sequence). The CDR3 is made up of 15 amino acids. The CDR3 loop is CSALTGDREIQPQHF. In DNA form, the CDR3 reads TGCAGTGCTCTCACGGGGGACAGGGAAATTCAGCCCCAGCATTTT.